This is a list of T cell receptor beta chains from one sample in a study of shared clonotypes between healthy human individuals. The method was immunoSEQ multiplex PCR; TCRdb's version includes in-frame clones alone and lacks a portion of them. The data show about 490,000 clones, 60% to 85% seen once. The sample was PBMCs. The origin of the receptors is a woman between 40 and 55 years old in good health. Some clones in this sample may be carry-over from other donors' samples. The CDR3 runs from the conserved cysteine through the conserved F or W. D genes are given only for firm matches. Where a row states a size, it is once, few, many or the class of an expanded clone; other rows omit it.

j_call | clone_size | d_call | v_call | cdr3_aa | cdr3_nt
TRBJ2-1 | - | - | TRBV18 | CASSPIQRSSYNEQFF | TGTGCCAGCTCACCGATTCAAAGGAGCTCCTACAATGAGCAGTTCTTC
TRBJ1-1 | - | - | TRBV5-1 | CASSLGGGRNTEAFF | TGCGCCAGCAGCTTGGGTGGGGGCCGGAACACTGAAGCTTTCTTT
TRBJ2-2 | - | - | TRBV7-9 | CASRIGGGAGELFF | TGTGCCAGCAGGATTGGGGGAGGCGCCGGGGAGCTGTTTTTT
TRBJ1-2 | - | TRBD1 | TRBV28 | CASSPRDRVYGYTF | TGTGCCAGCAGTCCCCGGGACAGGGTATATGGCTACACCTTC
TRBJ1-2 | many | - | TRBV10-2 | CASSPQDSFYGYTF | TGCGCCAGCAGCCCCCAGGACAGTTTCTATGGCTACACCTTC
TRBJ2-1 | - | - | TRBV11-2 | CASSLVYEQFF | TGTGCCAGCAGCTTAGTCTATGAGCAGTTCTTC
TRBJ1-2 | - | TRBD1 | TRBV11-2 | CASSRSRDRFGNYGYTF | TGTGCCAGCAGCCGGTCCCGGGACAGGTTTGGGAACTATGGCTACACCTTC
TRBJ2-7 | - | - | TRBV7-2 | CASSFGGSSSYEQYF | TGTGCCAGCAGCTTCGGCGGCAGCAGCTCCTACGAGCAGTACTTC
TRBJ2-1 | - | - | TRBV11-3 | CASSLGINEQFF | TGTGCCAGCAGCTTAGGGATTAATGAGCAGTTCTTC
TRBJ2-5 | - | - | TRBV25-1 | CASSESGGETQYF | TGTGCCAGCAGTGAATCCGGGGGTGAGACCCAGTACTTC
TRBJ1-5 | - | TRBD1 | TRBV7-9 | CASSTDRGGEPQHF | TGTGCCAGCAGCACAGACAGGGGAGGTGAGCCCCAGCATTTT
TRBJ2-5 | - | - | TRBV2 | CASSEEETQYF | TGTGCCAGCAGTGAGGAGGAGACCCAGTACTTC
TRBJ2-5 | - | - | TRBV19 | CASSSTGQETQYF | TGTGCCAGTAGTTCGACAGGCCAAGAGACCCAGTACTTC
TRBJ2-1 | - | - | TRBV29-1 | CSAIVYNEQFF | TGCAGCGCGATTGTTTACAATGAGCAGTTCTTC
TRBJ2-1 | - | TRBD2 | TRBV7-3 | CASSLESSGDNEQFF | TGTGCCAGCAGCCTGGAATCTAGCGGCGACAATGAGCAGTTCTTC
TRBJ2-7 | few | - | TRBV30 | CAWGSNYEQYF | TGTGCCTGGGGCTCCAACTACGAGCAGTACTTC
TRBJ2-7 | - | - | TRBV28 | CASSGPGQGLEQYF | TGTGCCAGCAGTGGACCGGGACAAGGGCTTGAGCAGTACTTC
TRBJ2-7 | - | TRBD1 | TRBV6-6 | CASNHRGQNEQYF | TGTGCCAGCAACCACAGGGGGCAAAACGAGCAGTACTTC
TRBJ2-7 | - | - | TRBV10-2 | CASNPSPEDPYEQYF | TGCGCCAGCAACCCAAGCCCCGAGGATCCTTACGAGCAGTACTTC
TRBJ2-5 | - | - | TRBV9 | CASSPRVSEGETQYF | TGTGCCAGCAGCCCCAGGGTAAGCGAGGGAGAGACCCAGTACTTC
TRBJ2-5 | - | - | TRBV6-5 | CASSGGYQETQYF | TGTGCCAGCAGTGGGGGGTACCAAGAGACCCAGTACTTC
TRBJ2-1 | - | TRBD2 | TRBV2 | CASTRETDNEQFF | TGTGCCAGCACGCGGGAGACGGACAATGAGCAGTTCTTC
TRBJ2-7 | - | - | TRBV28 | CASGTRYEQYF | TGTGCCAGCGGGACAAGATACGAGCAGTACTTC
TRBJ2-7 | once | TRBD1 | TRBV30 | CAWSATGDEQYF | TGTGCCTGGAGTGCTACAGGGGATGAGCAGTACTTC
TRBJ2-1 | - | TRBD2 | TRBV2 | CASLLAGGVNEQFF | TGTGCCAGCCTCTTAGCGGGAGGGGTCAATGAGCAGTTCTTC
TRBJ1-1 | - | - | TRBV7-3 | CASSADRNTEAFF | TGTGCCAGCAGCGCCGACAGGAACACTGAAGCTTTCTTT
TRBJ1-5 | - | - | TRBV27 | CASSLAGNQPQHF | TGTGCCAGCAGTTTAGCCGGTAATCAGCCCCAGCATTTT
TRBJ1-4 | - | - | TRBV18 | CASSPSRAAIANEKLFF | TGTGCCAGCTCACCATCCAGGGCGGCCATTGCTAATGAAAAACTGTTTTTT
TRBJ2-3 | - | TRBD2 | TRBV5-1 | CASSYSGMGADTQYF | TGCGCCAGCAGCTATAGCGGGATGGGCGCAGATACGCAGTATTTT
TRBJ2-7 | - | TRBD1 | TRBV7-9 | CASSPGQGRPYEQYF | TGTGCCAGCAGCCCTGGACAGGGAAGACCCTACGAGCAGTACTTC
TRBJ2-3 | once | TRBD2 | TRBV7-3 | CASSSPRLAGGHLGTDTQYF | TGTGCCAGCAGCTCCCCGAGACTAGCGGGAGGACATCTAGGCACAGATACGCAGTATTTT
TRBJ2-3 | - | TRBD2 | TRBV29-1 | CSVELAGGAADTQYF | TGCAGCGTTGAGCTAGCGGGAGGGGCGGCAGATACGCAGTATTTT
TRBJ1-2 | - | - | TRBV7-9 | CASSRTSGFYGYTF | TGCGCCAGCAGCCGCACCTCAGGGTTCTATGGCTACACCTTC
TRBJ1-2 | - | TRBD1 | TRBV23-1 | CASSPAGGRANYGYTF | TGCGCCAGCAGTCCCGCAGGGGGAAGAGCTAACTATGGCTACACCTTC
TRBJ1-1 | - | - | TRBV5-5 | CASSLAPGEKGTEAFF | TGTGCCAGCAGCTTGGCCCCGGGGGAGAAGGGCACTGAAGCTTTCTTT
TRBJ2-1 | - | TRBD2 | TRBV4-2 | CASSLAGLAVNEQFF | TGTGCCAGCAGCCTTGCGGGACTAGCGGTCAATGAGCAGTTCTTC
TRBJ2-5 | - | - | TRBV7-2 | CASSPRTNSAETQYF | TGTGCCAGCAGCCCGAGGACTAATTCAGCAGAGACCCAGTACTTC
TRBJ2-7 | - | TRBD2 | TRBV5-1 | CASSFWGTSGAYEQYF | TGCGCCAGCAGCTTTTGGGGGACTAGCGGGGCCTACGAGCAGTACTTC
TRBJ2-7 | few | TRBD2 | TRBV4-1 | CASSQGTSGRADEQYF | TGCGCCAGCAGCCAAGGGACTAGCGGGAGGGCAGACGAGCAGTACTTC
TRBJ2-1 | - | TRBD2 | TRBV7-3 | CASSYIPGTSGLNEQFF | TGTGCCAGCAGCTACATCCCCGGGACTAGCGGTCTCAATGAGCAGTTCTTC
TRBJ2-7 | few | TRBD1 | TRBV4-3 | CASSPGQGLYEQYF | TGCGCCAGCAGCCCCGGACAGGGCCTCTACGAGCAGTACTTC